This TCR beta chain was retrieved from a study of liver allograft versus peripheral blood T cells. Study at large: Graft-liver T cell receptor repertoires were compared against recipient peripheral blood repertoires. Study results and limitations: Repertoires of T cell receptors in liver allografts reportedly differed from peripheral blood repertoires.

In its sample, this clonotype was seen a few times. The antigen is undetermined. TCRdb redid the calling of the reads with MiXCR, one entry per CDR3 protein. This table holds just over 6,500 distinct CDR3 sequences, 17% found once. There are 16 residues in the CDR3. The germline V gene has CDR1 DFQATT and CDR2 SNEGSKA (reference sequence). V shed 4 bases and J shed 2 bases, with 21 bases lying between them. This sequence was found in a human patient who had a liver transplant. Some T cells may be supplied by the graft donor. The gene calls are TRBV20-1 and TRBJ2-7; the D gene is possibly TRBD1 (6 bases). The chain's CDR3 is CSATAPSRGYAYEQYF. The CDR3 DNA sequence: TGCAGTGCTACCGCCCCAAGCAGGGGCTACGCCTACGAGCAGTACTTC.